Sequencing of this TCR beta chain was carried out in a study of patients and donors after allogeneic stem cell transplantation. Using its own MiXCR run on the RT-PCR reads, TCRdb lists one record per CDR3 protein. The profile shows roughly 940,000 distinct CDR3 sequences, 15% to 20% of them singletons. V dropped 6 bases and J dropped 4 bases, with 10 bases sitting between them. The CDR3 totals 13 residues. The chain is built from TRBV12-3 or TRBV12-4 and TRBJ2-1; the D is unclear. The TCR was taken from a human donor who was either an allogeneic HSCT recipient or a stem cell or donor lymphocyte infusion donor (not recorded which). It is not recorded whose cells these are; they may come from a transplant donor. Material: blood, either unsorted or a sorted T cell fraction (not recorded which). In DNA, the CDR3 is TGTGCCAGCAGCCCTCAATATTACAATGAGCAGTTCTTC. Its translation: CASSPQYYNEQFF.